This T cell receptor (beta chain) was recovered during a study of blood T cell repertoires in COVID-19. The overall study: COVID-19 samples from acute and convalescent phases originated in the United States, Italy and Spain. Sources were T cells, B-cell-depleted T cells, or PBMCs; the material itself was cDNA or gDNA.

Authors' data handling: It was from reference gene primer amplification that nucleated cell counts were estimated. Generated by immunoSEQ multiplex PCR, the TCRdb table keeps only in-frame clones and is missing some. Clone size and the V and J calls come from that table; the DNA yielded D and trimming. The data show roughly 330,000 clones, roughly 86% seen once. Germline-derived CDR1 and CDR2 are SGHRS and YFSETQ. This CDR3 comprises 13 residues. The V and J ends lost 5 bases and 3 bases respectively, with 9 bases between them. What was sequenced was peripheral blood. The chain carries TRBV5-1 and TRBJ2-1, with D unresolved. The sequence came from a woman between 50 and 59 years old with acute or convalescent COVID-19. CDR3 bases: TGCGCCAGCAGGAGGCCGGGCTACAATGAGCAGTTCTTC. The encoded protein is CASRRPGYNEQFF.